This T cell receptor (beta chain) was identified during a study of PD-L1 blockade in urothelial cancer. Every PCR was spiked with synthetic TCR analog templates. Method: immunoSEQ multiplex PCR; TCRdb's copy keeps in-frame clones and lacks some. The sample contains roughly 120,000 clones, more than 85% of which appear only once. V was clipped by 9 bases and J by 1 base; unmatched bases: 2. The V gene's germline CDR1 is MDHEN and CDR2 SYDVKM. There are 12 residues in the CDR3. Described time point: peripheral blood 6 weeks after treatment start. This clone turned up a few times. The sequenced sample was PBMCs, obtained around atezolizumab (anti-PD-L1) treatment. The receptor was isolated from a man in his fifties or sixties with urothelial cancer. This chain joins TRBV28 and TRBJ1-2, with 7 bases identical to TRBD1. The CDR3 loop reads CASHRGNYGYTF. The CDR3 bases are TGTGCCAGTCACAGGGGTAACTATGGCTACACCTTC.